This TCR beta chain is from a study of regulatory T cells in long-lasting Graves disease. iRepertoire HTBI primers and Arm-PCR of CDR3 regions built TCR beta libraries. TCRdb re-analysed the multiplex PCR reads in MiXCR, keeping a single row per CDR3 protein. The data hold approximately 390,000 distinct CDR3 sequences, with roughly 16% observed a single time. From germline, CDR1 is MNHEY and CDR2 SVGEGT. The V gene lost 2 bases and the J gene lost 8 bases, with 15 bases spanning the gap. The CDR3 sequence is 14 residues long. This clonotype showed up many times. Time point meaning: newly diagnosed GD, antithyroid drugs for less than 3 months. Extracted RNA from PBMCs served as the source of the TCR library. The sample also formed part of further work on T cells in Graves' hyperthyroidism and ophthalmopathy.

The gene calls are TRBV6-2 or TRBV6-3 and TRBJ1-2; weak D call: TRBD1 (6 bases). The material sequenced was peripheral blood mononuclear cells (PBMCs), taken at new diagnosis, from a patient treated with antithyroid drugs. This TCR was sampled from a woman aged 18-29 years with Graves disease. The DNA of the CDR3 is TGTGCCAGCAGTTACGATGGGGGGCTGGGGGGCTACACCTTC. Amino acid sequence: CASSYDGGLGGYTF.